Here is one T cell receptor (beta chain) with its context. As yet, its antigen is unknown. J was trimmed by 2 bases and V by 7 bases; bases with no gene match: 13. CDR3 length: 16 amino acids. Germline V lookup: CDR1 GTSNPN, CDR2 SVGIG (reference sequence). Assay used: immunoSEQ multiplex PCR; TCRdb lists only in-frame clones, some missing. Here the sample spans approximately 2.1 million clones, 80% to 95% being singletons. The sample comes from a study of shared clonotypes between healthy human individuals. Study conclusions and caveats: Non-shared clonotypes showed lower generation probabilities than clonotypes common to all four donors.

Sequencing was done on a sample of naive CD4+ T cells from PBMCs. Noted subset: CD45RA+ positively selected. The V call is TRBV30, the J call TRBJ2-2, with 7 bases fitting TRBD2. The TCR sequence derives from a man aged 18 to 29 in good health. Some clones in this sample may be carry-over from other donors' samples. The CDR3 DNA reads as TGTGCCTCTAAGGACCCGGGACTATCAAACACCGGGGAGCTGTTTTTT. It encodes CASKDPGLSNTGELFF.